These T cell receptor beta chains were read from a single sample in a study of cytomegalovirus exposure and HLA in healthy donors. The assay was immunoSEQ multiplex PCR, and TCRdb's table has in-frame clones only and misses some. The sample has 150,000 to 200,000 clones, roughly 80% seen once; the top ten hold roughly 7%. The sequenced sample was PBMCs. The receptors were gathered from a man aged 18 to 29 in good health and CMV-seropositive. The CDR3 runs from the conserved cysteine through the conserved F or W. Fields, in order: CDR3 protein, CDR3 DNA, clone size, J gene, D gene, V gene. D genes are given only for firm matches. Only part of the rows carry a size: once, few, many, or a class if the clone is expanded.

CASSPLQGRRTDTQYF TGTGCCAGCAGCCCCCTACAGGGGAGGAGAACAGATACGCAGTATTTT - TRBJ2-3 - TRBV7-9
CASNGPPAGASGANVLTF TGTGCCAGCAATGGGCCGCCAGCGGGGGCGTCTGGGGCCAACGTCCTGACTTTC - TRBJ2-6 TRBD2 TRBV2
CASSAGLAGKFTDTQYF TGCGCCAGCAGCGCGGGACTAGCGGGAAAGTTCACAGATACGCAGTATTTT - TRBJ2-3 TRBD2 TRBV5-1
CASSPPTGGASSYEQYF TGTGCCAGCTCACCCCCGACAGGGGGCGCGTCAAGCTACGAGCAGTACTTC few TRBJ2-7 TRBD1 TRBV18
CASSRTGNNQPQHF TGTGCCAGCAGCCGTACAGGGAACAATCAGCCCCAGCATTTT - TRBJ1-5 - TRBV9
CASSHPGLAGVEQYF TGCGCCAGCAGCCACCCGGGACTAGCGGGTGTCGAGCAGTACTTC - TRBJ2-7 TRBD2 TRBV4-3
CASSQDMRGGETQYF TGCGCCAGCAGCCAAGATATGCGGGGCGGAGAGACCCAGTACTTC - TRBJ2-5 - TRBV4-3
CSAMRLAGEGGNEQYF TGCAGCGCCATGAGGCTAGCGGGAGAGGGGGGCAACGAGCAGTACTTC - TRBJ2-7 TRBD2 TRBV29-1
CASSLGQRAAGELFF TGTGCCAGCTCGCTGGGACAGAGAGCGGCCGGGGAGCTGTTTTTT - TRBJ2-2 TRBD1 TRBV18
CASELNTEAFF TGTGCCAGCGAACTAAACACTGAAGCTTTCTTT - TRBJ1-1 - TRBV6-6
CASSLQGSSYNEQFF TGTGCCAGCAGCTTACAGGGAAGTTCCTACAATGAGCAGTTCTTC - TRBJ2-1 - TRBV7-2
CAISDRLADTQYF TGTGCCATCAGTGATAGACTAGCAGATACGCAGTATTTT - TRBJ2-3 - TRBV10-3
CASSPRSGEQETQYF TGTGCCAGCAGCCCTAGGTCAGGGGAGCAAGAGACCCAGTACTTC - TRBJ2-5 - TRBV7-9
CASTLTSPGQQNTEAFF TGCGCCAGCACCTTGACTTCCCCGGGACAACAGAACACTGAAGCTTTCTTT - TRBJ1-1 - TRBV5-1
CASLGGRHEQYF TGTGCCAGCCTAGGGGGCAGGCACGAGCAGTACTTC - TRBJ2-7 TRBD1 TRBV28
CASSQDRGDTEAFF TGCGCCAGCAGCCAAGACAGGGGGGACACTGAAGCTTTCTTT - TRBJ1-1 TRBD1 TRBV4-3
CASSGDSHEQYF TGTGCCAGCAGTGGGGACAGCCACGAGCAGTACTTC once TRBJ2-7 TRBD1 TRBV2
CASSFGQARETQYF TGTGCCAGCAGTTTCGGACAGGCGAGGGAGACCCAGTACTTC - TRBJ2-5 TRBD1 TRBV14
CASSGGGLAGGTEQYF TGTGCCAGTAGTGGGGGAGGACTAGCGGGAGGAACCGAGCAGTACTTC once TRBJ2-7 TRBD2 TRBV19
CASSQIRQTNYGYTF TGTGCCAGCAGCCAGATACGACAGACAAACTATGGCTACACCTTC once TRBJ1-2 - TRBV7-9
CASSSPARTGVGYTF TGTGCCAGCAGCTCCCCGGCTCGGACAGGGGTCGGCTACACCTTC - TRBJ1-2 TRBD1 TRBV7-2
CASSHQGGSYNEQFF TGCGCCAGCAGCCACCAGGGAGGCTCCTACAATGAGCAGTTCTTC once TRBJ2-1 - TRBV4-3
CAWSSQGGTEAFF TGTGCCTGGAGTTCACAGGGGGGGACTGAAGCTTTCTTT - TRBJ1-1 TRBD1 TRBV30
CASSRLEISTDTQYF TGTGCCAGCAGTCGACTAGAGATTAGCACAGATACGCAGTATTTT - TRBJ2-3 - TRBV28
CASSLSPSGRALSYEQYF TGTGCCAGCAGTTTATCGCCCAGCGGGAGGGCGTTAAGTTACGAGCAGTACTTC - TRBJ2-7 TRBD2 TRBV27
CASSLGLAGTGEQYF TGTGCCAGCAGCTTAGGACTAGCGGGAACAGGAGAGCAGTACTTC few TRBJ2-7 TRBD2 TRBV7-2
CASSWGTGETQYF TGTGCCAGCAGCTGGGGGACAGGGGAGACCCAGTACTTC - TRBJ2-5 TRBD1 TRBV11-2
CASSLGQGNEQFF TGTGCCAGCAGCTTAGGACAGGGTAATGAGCAGTTCTTC once TRBJ2-1 TRBD1 TRBV7-9
CASSPMVTGGYYGYTF TGTGCCAGCAGCCCTATGGTCACAGGGGGATACTATGGCTACACCTTC few TRBJ1-2 TRBD1 TRBV9
CATSRGEVNEKLFF TGTGCCACCAGCAGAGGAGAGGTTAATGAAAAACTGTTTTTT - TRBJ1-4 - TRBV15
CASSQASGANVLTF TGTGCCAGCAGCCAGGCCTCTGGGGCCAACGTCCTGACTTTC - TRBJ2-6 - TRBV6-5
CASSAYRGSNYEQYF TGTGCCAGCAGTGCCTACAGGGGGTCCAACTACGAGCAGTACTTC few TRBJ2-7 TRBD1 TRBV28
CASSPSLAGGEQYF TGTGCCAGCTCACCCTCGCTAGCGGGAGGCGAGCAGTACTTC - TRBJ2-7 TRBD2 TRBV18
CASSPPLSGLGGSTQYF TGTGCCAGCTCACCACCCTTGAGCGGACTAGGGGGATCTACGCAGTATTTT once TRBJ2-3 - TRBV18
CAWDRGLKEKLFF TGTGCCTGGGACAGGGGGCTGAAGGAAAAACTGTTTTTT few TRBJ1-4 TRBD1 TRBV30
CASSEWTSGLYEQYF TGTGCCAGCAGTGAATGGACTAGCGGGCTCTACGAGCAGTACTTC - TRBJ2-7 TRBD2 TRBV6-1
CASSQLTGNTEAFF TGCGCCAGCAGCCAACTTACAGGGAACACTGAAGCTTTCTTT - TRBJ1-1 - TRBV4-1
CACSSQGDTGELFF TGTGCCTGTTCTAGCCAGGGGGACACCGGGGAGCTGTTTTTT few TRBJ2-2 TRBD1 TRBV30
CASSLFLGTEAFF TGTGCCAGCAGCTTATTCCTAGGCACTGAAGCTTTCTTT few TRBJ1-1 - TRBV7-3
CAIGTSDYNEQFF TGTGCCATCGGGACTAGCGATTACAATGAGCAGTTCTTC - TRBJ2-1 TRBD2 TRBV28
CASSLGLQLVGELFF TGCGCCAGCAGCCTGGGACTTCAATTAGTGGGGGAGCTGTTTTTT - TRBJ2-2 - TRBV5-1
CASSSRGRGNYGYTF TGCGCCAGCAGCTCCCGGGGCAGGGGGAACTATGGCTACACCTTC - TRBJ1-2 TRBD1 TRBV4-1